The entry below describes one T cell receptor (beta chain). Its recognized antigen is unknown. No base-level quality is on record; no much larger clone is a single base apart. For CDR1 and CDR2, the germline V gene lists SGDLS and YYNGEE. Reading from cysteine to phenylalanine, the CDR3 counts 15 amino acids. This entry keeps only the CDR3 DNA: 45 bases, framed from base 1. The junction shows trimming of 4 bases on V and 5 bases on J, and the gene matches do not reach 12 bases of it. This entry belongs to a study of cytomegalovirus exposure and HLA in healthy donors (dated by TCRdb to between 2016 and 2019). With respect to the entire study: According to a later analysis, the roughly 120 validation repertoires were produced on the same platform as the 666 repertoires of the first cohort. The study aimed to test whether cataloging public T cell receptors could reveal signatures of past pathogen exposure. A separate validation cohort of 100 to 150 different subjects was used in addition to the roughly 670-subject first cohort. To predict cytomegalovirus infection status, the study combined high-throughput TCR immunosequencing, statistical association of individual TCRs with disease status, and machine learning.

Library method: the immunoSEQ multiplex PCR assay. The authors' analysis ran thus. A statistical classification framework was built for diagnosing cytomegalovirus status from the catalog of TCR beta chain sequences. TCRdb holds this immuneACCESS table with in-frame rearrangements only. Some clones are missing; in checked studies, unresolved V genes explain under half, and the rest has no known cause. V, J and clone size are taken as reported in that table, and D and trimming were inferred from the DNA itself. This sample holds roughly 130,000 clones; roughly nine tenths were observed only once. The leading ten clones occupy 2.9% of the sample. The donors belonged to the validation cohort of 90 to 150 subjects, which was separate from the roughly 680-subject first cohort. What the work shows at the level of the full study, not this receptor alone: The classifier was reported to diagnose cytomegalovirus status with high specificity and sensitivity in both the original and validation cohorts. In the study, about 150 TCR beta chains were listed as associated with cytomegalovirus. It was suggested by the authors that the approach could potentially be generalized to other disease states and immunological phenotypes. Of the cluster scores, around 95% were above 0 in a later analysis, which found that TCRs clustered in the first cohort also tended to co-occur in the 110 or so validation repertoires. In vitro tests confirmed that three of the cytomegalovirus-associated TCR beta chains recognize cytomegalovirus antigens. Most TCR sequences were observed very rarely across donors, whereas some public TCRs were present in many individuals. The validation cohort had no HLA typing available for a later analysis, so co-occurrence within that cohort was assessed over all 120 or so repertoires.

Recombination connected TRBV9 to TRBJ2-7; 7 central bases correspond to TRBD2. The specimen sequenced was PBMCs. The receptor was isolated from a man between 18 and 29 years old in good health and CMV-seronegative. The DNA is TGTGCCAGCAGCCCTGGTGCGGGACTAAACCACGAGCAGTACTTC. Translated, it gives CASSPGAGLNHEQYF.